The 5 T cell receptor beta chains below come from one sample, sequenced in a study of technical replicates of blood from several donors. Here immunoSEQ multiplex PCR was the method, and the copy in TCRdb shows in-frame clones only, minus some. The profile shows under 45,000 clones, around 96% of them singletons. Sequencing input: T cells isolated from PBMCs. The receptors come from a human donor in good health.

The CDR3 nucleotides read TGTGCCAGCAGTCCTACAGGGGGGGGTTCTTACGAGCAGTACTTC. Encoded protein: CASSPTGGGSYEQYF. The rearrangement links TRBV7-9 to TRBJ2-7, with D tentatively TRBD1 (8 bases). The germline gives CDR1 SEHNR, CDR2 FQNEAQ (reference sequence). CDR3 length: 15 amino acids. Trimming took 6 bases from V and 4 from J, leaving 19 bases between them.

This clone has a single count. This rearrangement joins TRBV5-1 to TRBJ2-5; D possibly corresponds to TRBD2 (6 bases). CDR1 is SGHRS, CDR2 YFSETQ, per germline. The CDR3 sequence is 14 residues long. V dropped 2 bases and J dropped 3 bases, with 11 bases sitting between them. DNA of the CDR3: TGCGCCAGCAGCTTAGGGACGGGAGAAGAGACCCAGTACTTC. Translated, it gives CASSLGTGEETQYF.

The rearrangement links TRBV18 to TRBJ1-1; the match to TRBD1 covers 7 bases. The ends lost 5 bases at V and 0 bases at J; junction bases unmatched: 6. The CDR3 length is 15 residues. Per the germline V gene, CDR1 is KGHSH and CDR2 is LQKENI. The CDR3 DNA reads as TGTGCCAGCTCAGAACTAACAGGGGTGAACACTGAAGCTTTCTTT. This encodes CASSELTGVNTEAFF.

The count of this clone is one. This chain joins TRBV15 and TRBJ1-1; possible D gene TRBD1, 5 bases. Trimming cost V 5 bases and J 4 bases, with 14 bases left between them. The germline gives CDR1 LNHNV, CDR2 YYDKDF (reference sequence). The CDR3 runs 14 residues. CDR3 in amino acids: CATSYLEQGTEAFF. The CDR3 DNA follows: TGTGCCACCAGCTATTTAGAGCAGGGCACTGAAGCTTTCTTT.

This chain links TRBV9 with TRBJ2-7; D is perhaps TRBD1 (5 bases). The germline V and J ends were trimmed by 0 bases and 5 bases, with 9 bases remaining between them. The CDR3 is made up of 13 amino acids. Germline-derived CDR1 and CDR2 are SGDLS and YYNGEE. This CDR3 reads CASSVVAGHEQYF. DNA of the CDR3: TGTGCCAGCAGCGTAGTGGCAGGGCACGAGCAGTACTTC.